This T cell receptor (beta chain) was obtained from a study of T cell repertoires in aging, cancer and after chemotherapy. TCR beta rearrangements were amplified from peripheral blood genomic DNA. TRB rearrangements spanning V, D and J were amplified using mixed TRB-A/B primers. Each CDR3 protein is one row after TCRdb ran MiXCR on the multiplex PCR reads. The table lists 4,100 or so distinct CDR3 sequences, 55% to 70% of them singletons. The receptor's source is a human donor with a solid tumor. Specimen: blood.

CDR3 amino acids: CASSLDRDSYGYTF. The CDR3 nucleotides read TGTGCCAGCAGTCTCGACCGGGACAGCTATGGCTACACCTTC. This rearrangement joins TRBV27 to TRBJ1-2; 7 nucleotides line up with TRBD1. CDR3 length: 14 amino acids. J gave up 4 bases and V 5 bases, and 7 bases lay outside the gene matches. The germline CDR1 and CDR2 sequences are MNHEY and SMNVEV (reference sequence).